Included here is one T cell receptor (beta chain) sequence, with context. The data belong to a study of shared clonotypes between healthy human individuals. Authors' analysis steps: Junction-only sequences produced by ImmunoSEQ had no quality scores, so filtering differed. The protocol was immunoSEQ multiplex PCR, while the TCRdb copy is restricted to in-frame clones and leaves out a portion. V and J calls and clone size are as listed in that table; D and trimming were resolved from the DNA. Of 2 million to 2.5 million clones in the sample, 93% were seen once. Trimming removed 5 bases from V and 4 bases from J; junction bases left unmatched: 4. In germline, CDR1 is SGHRS, CDR2 YFSETQ. The CDR3 runs 14 residues.

The sequence was collected from a man between 18 and 35 years old in good health. Some clones in this sample may be carry-over from other donors' samples. The material sequenced was naive CD4+ T cells from PBMCs. Subset indicated: CD45RA+ positively selected. The rearrangement joins TRBV5-1 to TRBJ2-2; 8 bases align to TRBD2. For the CDR3, the DNA is TGCGCCAGCAGATTAGCGGGGAGCACCGGGGAGCTGTTTTTT. Its protein product is CASRLAGSTGELFF.